One and the same sample provided the 28 T cell receptor beta chains below, sequenced in a study of beta chain features in type 1 diabetes. Expressed TCRB transcripts were sequenced because the entire RNA isolate underwent reverse transcription. The repertoire was sequenced with immunoSEQ multiplex PCR; TCRdb's copy has only in-frame clones and lacks some. In the table there are about 930,000 clones, 15% to 20% of which are singletons. The sample comprised naive CD4+ T cells from blood. The source is a woman aged 18 to 35 in good health.

The chain's CDR3 is CASSLAYQGKLFF. As DNA, the CDR3 is TGTGCCAGCAGCTTAGCATATCAGGGAAAACTGTTTTTT. This chain joins TRBV7-2 and TRBJ1-4; maybe TRBD1 (5 bases). V was trimmed by 0 bases and J by 10 bases, leaving 9 bases between them. The germline gives CDR1 SGHTA, CDR2 FQGNSA. The CDR3 extends over 13 amino acids.

About this clone itself: Other DNA sequences within the sample encode an identical CDR3. The chain recombines TRBV5-1 with TRBJ2-7, with a tentative D call TRBD1 (6 bases). Germline V gene sequence: CDR1 SGHRS, CDR2 YFSETQ. The CDR3 runs to 12 residues. Trimming cost V 5 bases and J 3 bases, with 9 bases left between them. The CDR3 protein is CASRQDSYEQYF. In nucleotides, the CDR3 is TGCGCCAGCAGACAGGACAGCTACGAGCAGTACTTC.

V is TRBV29-1 and J is TRBJ2-1, with TRBD2 matching 8 bases. Germline V gene data show CDR1 as SQVTM and CDR2 as ANQGSEA. Trimming took 6 bases from V and 0 from J; bases not matched to a gene: 10. The CDR3 is 16 residues long. The CDR3 reads CSVPQERESSYNEQFF. The CDR3 DNA reads TGCAGCGTCCCACAGGAGCGGGAGAGCTCCTACAATGAGCAGTTCTTC.

A few counts support this clone. J is TRBJ2-1 and V is TRBV7-9; TRBD2 agrees at 15 bases. Trimming cost V 1 base and J 9 bases; bases outside gene matches: 7. Germline CDR1 and CDR2: SEHNR and FQNEAQ (reference sequence). The length of the CDR3 is 17 residues. The CDR3 region has the DNA TGTGCCAGCAGCTTAGGCGGGACTAGCGGGGGGAAGGGTGAGCAGTTCTTC. This encodes CASSLGGTSGGKGEQFF. Full variable domain (outside the CDR3, taken from reference TRBV7-9 and TRBJ2-1): DTGVSQNPRHKITKRGQNVTFRCDPISEHNRLYWYRQTLGQGPEFLTYFQNEAQLEKSRLLSDRFSAERPKGSFSTLEIQRTEQGDSAMYLCASSLGGTSGGKGEQFFGPGTRLTVL.

V usage is TRBV29-1 and J usage is TRBJ2-7, with no clear D. V was clipped by 5 bases and J by 2 bases, with 7 bases between them. CDR1 is SQVTM, CDR2 ANQGSEA, per germline. The length of the CDR3 is 11 residues. The CDR3 spells CSVTTPYEQYF. CDR3 nucleotide sequence: TGCAGCGTTACGACACCCTACGAGCAGTACTTC.

This clone was counted a few times. J is TRBJ2-1 and V is TRBV7-9, with 8 bases fitting TRBD2. Germline V lookup: CDR1 SEHNR, CDR2 FQNEAQ (reference sequence). The CDR3 has 15 residues. The V gene end was trimmed by 5 bases and the J gene end by 2 bases; junction bases not matched to a gene: 5. CDR3 loop: CASSTISGAYNEQFF. CDR3 in DNA: TGTGCCAGCAGCACAATTAGCGGGGCCTACAATGAGCAGTTCTTC.

A few counts support this clone. The V and J genes are TRBV13 and TRBJ2-1; TRBD1 aligns across 7 bases. The V gene's germline CDR1 is PRHDT and CDR2 FYEKMQ (reference sequence). This CDR3 is 13 amino acids long. Trimming at V came to 4 bases and at J to 9 bases, leaving 6 bases not matched to a gene. The CDR3 loop is CASSSRGLTEQFF. As DNA, the CDR3 is TGTGCCAGCAGCTCCAGGGGGTTGACTGAGCAGTTCTTC. The entire variable domain, with the rest obtained from reference TRBV13 and TRBJ2-1, is as follows: AAGVIQSPRHLIKEKRETATLKCYPIPRHDTVYWYQQGPGQDPQFLISFYEKMQSDKGSIPDRFSAQQFSDYHSELNMSSLELGDSALYFCASSSRGLTEQFFGPGTRLTVL.

The chain recombines TRBV7-3 with TRBJ2-1; 9 bases line up with TRBD1. CDR1 is SGHTA and CDR2 is FQGTGA in the germline V gene. The CDR3 loop spans 14 amino acids. V lost 5 bases, J lost 4 bases, and 3 bases stayed unmatched. The CDR3 DNA reads TGTGCCAGCAGCCCAGGACAGGGGTACAATGAGCAGTTCTTC. It specifies CASSPGQGYNEQFF.

The chain links TRBV6-5 to TRBJ1-2; TRBD1 matches at 9 bases. The V gene's germline CDR1 is MNHEY and CDR2 SVGAGI. With 11 bases clipped from V and 4 bases from J, the junction kept 11 bases outside the gene matches. This CDR3 spans 14 amino acids. The CDR3 DNA reads as TGTGCCTTGGCCCGGACAGGGGTTGTCTATGGCTACACCTTC. Translated, it gives CALARTGVVYGYTF.

There are a few counts of this clone. The genes are TRBV7-9 and TRBJ2-7; possible D gene TRBD2, 8 bases. CDR3 size: 18 residues. V was shortened by 5 bases and J by 2 bases, with 25 bases between the two germline ends. Looked up from germline, CDR1 is SEHNR and CDR2 is FQNEAQ (reference sequence). CDR3 sequence reads: CASSPGTVGERETYEQYF. In DNA form, the CDR3 reads TGTGCCAGCAGCCCGGGGACAGTTGGTGAGCGGGAGACCTACGAGCAGTACTTC. The entire variable domain, with the rest obtained from reference TRBV7-9 and TRBJ2-7, is as follows: DTGVSQNPRHKITKRGQNVTFRCDPISEHNRLYWYRQTLGQGPEFLTYFQNEAQLEKSRLLSDRFSAERPKGSFSTLEIQRTEQGDSAMYLCASSPGTVGERETYEQYFGPGTRLTVT.

This clone was found a few times. V and J are TRBV11-3 and TRBJ2-2; D is undetermined. This CDR3 region has 14 residues. From germline, CDR1 is SGHNT and CDR2 YENEEA. V shed 5 bases and J shed 1 base, with 8 bases lying between them. The CDR3 sequence is CASSTYENTGELFF. The CDR3 nucleotides are TGTGCCAGCAGCACCTACGAGAACACCGGGGAGCTGTTTTTT.

This clone was counted a few times. The V gene is TRBV4-3, the J gene TRBJ2-7; TRBD2 matches 12 bases. Unmatched junction bases numbered 4, after V lost 0 bases and J lost 4 bases. The length of the CDR3 is 16 residues. CDR1 LGHNA and CDR2 YSLEER come from the germline V gene. The CDR3 bases are TGCGCCAGCAGCCAAGAAGGACTAGCGGGGTTGTACGAGCAGTACTTC. Translated, it gives CASSQEGLAGLYEQYF.

The V call is TRBV4-3, the J call TRBJ1-4; no reliable D call. From germline, CDR1 is LGHNA and CDR2 YSLEER. V shed 0 bases and J shed 5 bases, with 22 bases lying between them. The CDR3 loop spans 19 amino acids. The CDR3 loop is CASSQDLAVQGTLNEKLFF. The CDR3 nucleotides read TGCGCCAGCAGCCAAGATCTGGCGGTACAAGGAACCCTCAATGAAAAACTGTTTTTT.

This clone showed up just a few times. CDR3 protein: CASRFNGDTEAFF. CDR3 bases: TGTGCCAGCAGATTTAATGGGGACACTGAAGCTTTCTTT. This chain connects TRBV5-4 to TRBJ1-1, with no clear D. Germline CDR1 reads SGHNT; CDR2 reads YYREEE (reference sequence). Trimming took off 5 bases at V and 3 bases at J, with 11 bases between the two ends. The CDR3 sequence is 13 residues long.

The V gene is TRBV18, the J gene TRBJ2-1; no definite D call. From germline, CDR1 is KGHSH and CDR2 LQKENI. Trimming took off 3 bases at V and 10 bases at J, with 16 bases between the two ends. This CDR3 comprises 14 residues. The CDR3 region has the DNA TGTGCCAGCTCACCTGGCCTGACCGAGGCGGAGCAGTTCTTC. It codes for CASSPGLTEAEQFF.

This chain connects TRBV4-1 to TRBJ1-2; D may be TRBD1 (5 bases). CDR1 is MGHRA and CDR2 is YSYEKL in the germline V gene. This CDR3 has 17 residues. Trimming took 3 bases from V and 1 from J, leaving 18 bases between them. CDR3 region: CASSHPIKGPLNYGYTF. CDR3 DNA sequence: TGCGCCAGCAGCCACCCTATAAAGGGGCCGCTTAACTATGGCTACACCTTC.

In this sample, this clone turned up a few times. The rearrangement uses TRBV2 and TRBJ2-5; tentatively, D is TRBD2 (5 bases). The germline CDR1 and CDR2 sequences are SNHLY and FYNNEI. Trimming pared 8 bases from V and 14 bases from J, leaving 21 bases between. CDR3 length: 12 residues. The CDR3 DNA sequence: TGTGCCAGCGCCTACCTCTCACTAGGCCGTTACTTC. Its translation is CASAYLSLGRYF. The whole variable domain, remainder taken from reference TRBV2 and TRBJ2-5, is EPEVTQTPSHQVTQMGQEVILRCVPISNHLYFYWYRQILGQKVEFLVSFYNNEISEKSEIFDDQFSVERPDGSNFTLKIRSTKLEDSAMYFCASAYLSLGRYFGPGTRLLVL.

This clone has only a few counts. The chain is built from TRBV2 and TRBJ1-1; D might be TRBD1 (5 bases). There are 15 residues in the CDR3. V lost 5 bases to trimming and J lost 0 bases, with 13 bases between them. The V gene's germline CDR1 is SNHLY and CDR2 FYNNEI. DNA for the CDR3: TGTGCCAGCAGTCCAGGGTCCTCCATGAACACTGAAGCTTTCTTT. This translates into CASSPGSSMNTEAFF.

The rearrangement joins TRBV25-1 to TRBJ1-4; tentative D call: TRBD1 (5 bases). The CDR3 is 15 residues long. CDR1 and CDR2 (germline): MGHDK, SYGVNS. Trimming shortened V by 2 bases and J by 7 bases, and 14 bases separated the two germline ends. The CDR3 DNA follows: TGTGCCAGCAGTGAACCCGGGACCTCTAGTGAAAAACTGTTTTTT. Its translation is CASSEPGTSSEKLFF.

The chain combines TRBV14 with TRBJ2-5, with unresolved D. With 1 base removed from V and 5 bases from J, the gap between germline ends came to 11 bases. The V gene's germline CDR1 is SGHDN and CDR2 FVKESK. The CDR3 totals 14 residues. CDR3 nucleotides: TGTGCCAGCAGCCAAGGACAAAGCCGGGAGACCCAGTACTTC. It encodes CASSQGQSRETQYF.

In this sample, this clone turned up a few times. The chain combines TRBV11-1 with TRBJ2-5; TRBD2 might be the D (5 bases). V was trimmed by 5 bases and J by 1 base, leaving 11 bases between them. Per the germline V gene, CDR1 is SGHAT and CDR2 is FQDESV (reference sequence). This CDR3 has 14 amino acids. The CDR3 bases are TGTGCCAGCAGCCAGCGGAGCACCCAAGAGACCCAGTACTTC. Residues: CASSQRSTQETQYF.

V gene TRBV2 combines with J gene TRBJ2-1; possibly TRBD1 or TRBD2 for D (6 bases each). Germline-derived CDR1 and CDR2 are SNHLY and FYNNEI. Trimming removed 7 bases from V and 4 bases from J, with 11 bases in between. The CDR3 sequence is 13 residues long. DNA for the CDR3: TGTGCCAGCACCATAGGGGGGTACAATGAGCAGTTCTTC. Translating gives CASTIGGYNEQFF. The variable domain in full, completed from reference TRBV2 and TRBJ2-1, reads EPEVTQTPSHQVTQMGQEVILRCVPISNHLYFYWYRQILGQKVEFLVSFYNNEISEKSEIFDDQFSVERPDGSNFTLKIRSTKLEDSAMYFCASTIGGYNEQFFGPGTRLTVL.

Points on this clone: A junction end diverges from the germline sequence, so it may reflect a read error. The CDR3 region has the DNA TGTGCCATCAGTGAGTCCCAGGGAAGGACTGAAGCTTTCTTT. Translated, it gives CAISESQGRTEAFF. This chain joins TRBV6-5 and TRBJ1-1; D might be TRBD1 (5 bases). There are 14 residues in the CDR3. Germline V CDR1 and CDR2: MNHEY, SVGAGI.

The chain employs TRBV5-4 and TRBJ1-2; tentatively, D is TRBD1 (6 bases). Germline V gene sequence: CDR1 SGHNT, CDR2 YYREEE (reference sequence). The CDR3 has 17 residues. Deletions cut 2 bases from V and 4 bases from J, with 21 bases between. The CDR3 nucleotides read TGTGCCAGCAGCTTTCGGGGTGGGACACACAAATCCTATGGCTACACCTTC. This encodes CASSFRGGTHKSYGYTF.

The chain is built from TRBV2 and TRBJ2-1; D might be TRBD1 or TRBD2, each matching 5 bases. Germline CDR1 reads SNHLY; CDR2 reads FYNNEI. V was clipped by 4 bases and J by 7 bases, with 14 bases between them. The CDR3 extends over 14 amino acids. This chain's CDR3 is CASSGHRTVNEQFF. In DNA form, the CDR3 reads TGTGCCAGCAGTGGACACAGGACTGTTAATGAGCAGTTCTTC.

This clone has only a few counts. This chain links TRBV28 with TRBJ2-7; D unresolved. Germline CDR1 and CDR2: MDHEN and SYDVKM. The CDR3 loop spans 15 amino acids. V gave up 6 bases and J gave up 2 bases, with 17 bases separating them. This CDR3 is CASRDVWGSTYEQYF. CDR3 DNA sequence: TGTGCCAGCAGAGACGTGTGGGGTTCAACCTACGAGCAGTACTTC.

The chain uses TRBV5-1 and TRBJ2-7, with 10 nucleotides matching TRBD2. Looked up from germline, CDR1 is SGHRS and CDR2 is YFSETQ. CDR3 length: 14 residues. V shed 4 bases and J 2 bases; nucleotides not matched to a gene: 3. CDR3 protein: CASSQLAGAYEQYF. As DNA, the CDR3 is TGCGCCAGCAGCCAGCTAGCGGGGGCCTACGAGCAGTACTTC.

The chain is built from TRBV10-3 and TRBJ2-3, with a possible D match to TRBD1 (5 bases). V was clipped by 8 bases and J by 4 bases, with 13 bases between them. The germline V gene encodes CDR1 ENHRY and CDR2 SYGVKD. The CDR3 contains 13 residues. CDR3 amino acids: CAIGSPGPDTQYF. The CDR3, as DNA: TGTGCCATCGGATCCCCAGGGCCAGATACGCAGTATTTT.